This passage covers 9 T cell receptor beta chains from one sample sequenced in a study of B cell selection in AIRE deficiency. Regulatory T cells were sorted as CD4+CD25hiCD127low/negative. The method was immunoSEQ multiplex PCR; TCRdb's version includes in-frame clones alone and lacks a portion of them. The repertoire holds 15,000 to 20,000 clones, with approximately 94% as singletons. The sample comprised CD4+CD25+ Tregs sorted from PBMCs. The receptors originated from a human donor in good health.

This rearrangement joins TRBV7-6 to TRBJ1-1; 9 bases line up with TRBD1. CDR3 size: 13 residues. Germline loops: CDR1 SGHVS, CDR2 FNYEAQ. V shed 5 bases and J 7 bases; nucleotides not matched to a gene: 5. As DNA, the CDR3 is TGTGCCAGCAGCCCCTGGGACAGGGATGAAGCTTTCTTT. Encoded protein: CASSPWDRDEAFF.

A few counts support this clone. The same CDR3 arises from other DNA sequences in this sample as well. The genes are TRBV28 and TRBJ2-3, with 12 bases lining up with TRBD2. Per the germline V gene, CDR1 is MDHEN and CDR2 is SYDVKM. V was clipped by 4 bases and J by 4 bases; unmatched bases: 3. The CDR3 loop spans 15 amino acids. The DNA of the CDR3 is TGTGCCAGCAGTTCCCTAGCGGGAGGGCCAGATACGCAGTATTTT. Protein product: CASSSLAGGPDTQYF.

This rearrangement joins TRBV25-1 to TRBJ2-5; no reliable D call. The length of the CDR3 is 16 residues. The V end was cut by 3 bases, the J end by 4 bases, with 18 bases between. Germline values: CDR1 MGHDK, CDR2 SYGVNS. The CDR3: CASSDLTLGPLETQYF. The CDR3 bases are TGTGCCAGCAGTGACCTCACACTGGGTCCATTAGAGACCCAGTACTTC.

This chain links TRBV4-2 with TRBJ2-1; either TRBD1 or TRBD2 may fit D (5 bases each). The CDR3 length is 11 residues. Trimming pared 2 bases from V and 13 bases from J, leaving 9 bases between. Germline CDR1 LGHNA, CDR2 YNFKEQ. The DNA of the CDR3 is TGTGCCAGCAGCCAATGGGGGAATCAGTTCTTC. It encodes CASSQWGNQFF.

This clone was detected only once. The rearrangement joins TRBV6-6 to TRBJ1-2; D may be TRBD1 (5 bases). Per the germline V gene, CDR1 is MNHNY and CDR2 is SVGAGI (reference sequence). The CDR3 has 10 residues. The ends were cut back, 11 bases at V and 3 bases at J, with 7 bases in the middle. The CDR3 DNA reads as TGTGCCCTGGGGGACTATGGCTACACCTTC. Amino acids: CALGDYGYTF.

V usage is TRBV4-2 and J usage is TRBJ2-1, with 10 bases identical to TRBD2. V was clipped by 3 bases and J by 3 bases; unmatched bases: 8. The germline gives CDR1 LGHNA, CDR2 YNFKEQ. This CDR3 has 17 residues. The CDR3 DNA follows: TGTGCCAGCAGCCATGAGCCTAGCGGGAGTAACTACAATGAGCAGTTCTTC. Protein: CASSHEPSGSNYNEQFF.

This chain joins TRBV28 and TRBJ2-4, with 11 bases fitting TRBD2. V was clipped by 4 bases and J by 0 bases; unmatched bases: 8. This CDR3 has 18 amino acids. Per germline, CDR1 MDHEN and CDR2 SYDVKM. CDR3 nucleotide sequence: TGTGCCAGCAGTTACCCACTAGCGGGGGCTTTAGCCAAAAACATTCAGTACTTC. It is translated as CASSYPLAGALAKNIQYF.

This chain connects TRBV2 to TRBJ2-1; TRBD2 agrees at 13 bases. CDR3 length: 19 residues. Looked up from germline, CDR1 is SNHLY and CDR2 is FYNNEI. The ends lost 5 bases at V and 4 bases at J; junction bases unmatched: 14. CDR3 in DNA: TGTGCCAGCAGTCCATTGGTCCCGGGACTAGCGGGACGGTACAATGAGCAGTTCTTC. It is translated as CASSPLVPGLAGRYNEQFF.

The CDR3 is CASSSRGAGVNREQFF. CDR3 nucleotide sequence: TGTGCCAGCAGCTCCCGGGGAGCGGGAGTAAATCGTGAGCAGTTCTTC. This chain uses TRBV7-8 with TRBJ2-1; 8 nucleotides line up with TRBD2. CDR1 is SGHVS and CDR2 is FQNEAQ in the germline V gene. The CDR3 totals 16 residues. The V segment lost 4 bases and the J segment 9 bases; nucleotides outside the gene matches: 14.